These 19 T cell receptor beta chains share one sample of origin, sequenced in a study of T-cell memory formation after mild COVID-19. From the 5' RACE reads, TCRdb called clonotypes with MiXCR, one entry per CDR3 protein. The sample carries some 210,000 distinct CDR3 sequences, roughly 30% recorded once. The sequencing sample was made of PBMCs or a T cell subset sorted from them (not recorded which). The receptors originated from an adult woman who had mild COVID-19 (a few samples of this study predate the infection). Cell type and time point are not known.

This clonotype was seen a handful of times. V usage is TRBV7-6 and J usage is TRBJ2-2; 7 bases agree with TRBD1. The CDR3 is 15 amino acids. V lost 4 bases and J lost 4; bases outside the gene matches: 6. Germline V gene sequence: CDR1 SGHVS, CDR2 FNYEAQ. The CDR3 region is CASSSTRGSTGELFF. The CDR3 DNA reads as TGTGCCAGCAGCTCGACCAGGGGGAGCACCGGGGAGCTGTTTTTT.

The gene calls are TRBV12-3 or TRBV12-4 and TRBJ2-1; no reliable D call. V was shortened by 6 bases and J by 3 bases, with 12 bases between the two germline ends. This CDR3 has 14 amino acids. The CDR3 coding sequence is TGTGCCAGCAGGAGCGTTCGAAGCTACAATGAGCAGTTCTTC. Translated: CASRSVRSYNEQFF.

The chain uses TRBV3-1 and TRBJ1-2; no firm D call. V dropped 1 base and J dropped 7 bases, with 4 bases sitting between them. This CDR3 comprises 11 residues. Germline CDR1 and CDR2: LGHDT and YNNKEL (reference sequence). The CDR3 bases are TGTGCCAGCAGCCAAGTGGGTGGCTACACCTTC. The encoded protein is CASSQVGGYTF.

This clonotype occurred a few times. V and J are TRBV27 and TRBJ1-4; the match to TRBD1 covers 11 bases. V trimming: 5 bases; J trimming: 10 bases; junction bases outside the gene matches: 6. The CDR3 is 14 amino acids. Per germline, CDR1 MNHEY and CDR2 SMNVEV (reference sequence). The CDR3 DNA reads as TGTGCCAGCAGTCATGGACAGGGGGCTGGAAAACTGTTTTTT. Protein product: CASSHGQGAGKLFF.

The rearrangement uses TRBV6-1 and TRBJ2-1, with D perhaps TRBD2 (6 bases). The CDR3 extends over 16 amino acids. Germline V gene data show CDR1 as MNHNS and CDR2 as SASEGT. V was pared by 3 bases and J by 6 bases, with 18 bases between. The CDR3 bases are TGTGCCAGCAGTGACCCAGCCGGGACTCCCTCCAATGAGCAGTTCTTC. Its protein product is CASSDPAGTPSNEQFF.

There are many counts of this clonotype. The chain is built from TRBV7-9 and TRBJ2-6; D is ambiguous. The germline gives CDR1 SEHNR, CDR2 FQNEAQ (reference sequence). CDR3 size: 14 residues. V lost 8 bases, J lost 0 bases, and 8 bases lay in between. CDR3 nucleotide sequence: TGTGCCAGCTTCCTCTTCTCTGGGGCCAACGTCCTGACTTTC. It specifies CASFLFSGANVLTF.

This chain links TRBV3-1 with TRBJ2-5; no definite D call. Trimming took off 4 bases at V and 5 bases at J, with 17 bases between the two ends. The CDR3 extends over 15 amino acids. Germline V gives CDR1 LGHDT, CDR2 YNNKEL (reference sequence). The CDR3 DNA follows: TGTGCCAGCAGCCCACGCCGATCCGGGTCGGAGACCCAGTACTTC. Translating gives CASSPRRSGSETQYF.

This clonotype was seen many times. V is TRBV27 and J is TRBJ2-1; D is perhaps TRBD1 or TRBD2 (5 bases each). The V gene's germline CDR1 is MNHEY and CDR2 SMNVEV (reference sequence). The CDR3 has 13 amino acids. The V end was cut by 5 bases, the J end by 9 bases, with 14 bases between. CDR3 DNA sequence: TGTGCCAGCAGTCTCCGGCCTGGGACTGAGCAGTTCTTC. It specifies CASSLRPGTEQFF.

This clonotype has ten or more counts. The rearrangement joins TRBV7-9 to TRBJ2-7, with D unclear. The CDR3 sequence is 13 residues long. With 1 base removed from V and 3 bases from J, the gap between germline ends came to 7 bases. Germline V gene data show CDR1 as SEHNR and CDR2 as FQNEAQ (reference sequence). In DNA, the CDR3 is TGTGCCAGCAGCTTAGAATCCTACTACGAGCAGTACTTC. It specifies CASSLESYYEQYF.

The chain uses TRBV6-2 or TRBV6-3 and TRBJ2-7; 10 bases align to TRBD2. The CDR3 is 15 residues long. The V gene end was trimmed by 5 bases and the J gene end by 2 bases; junction bases not matched to a gene: 6. The V gene's germline CDR1 is MNHEY and CDR2 SVGEGT. The CDR3 is CASSVLAGAPYEQYF. Written as DNA, the CDR3 is TGTGCCAGCAGTGTTCTAGCGGGGGCCCCCTACGAGCAGTACTTC.

This sequence joins TRBV24-1 and TRBJ2-1, with TRBD1 matching 9 bases. Germline assignment: CDR1 KGHDR and CDR2 SFDVKD. V was clipped by 2 bases and J by 10 bases; unmatched bases: 2. This CDR3 has 13 residues. Here the CDR3 reads CATSDWDREEQFF. CDR3 DNA sequence: TGTGCCACCAGTGATTGGGACAGGGAAGAGCAGTTCTTC.

The chain has TRBV19 and TRBJ1-3, with a possible D match to TRBD1 (5 bases). V was pared by 6 bases and J by 1 base, with 13 bases between. CDR1 LNHDA and CDR2 SQIVND come from the germline V gene (reference sequence). The CDR3 has 15 amino acids. The DNA for the CDR3 is TGTGCCAGTAGCACTCGGGGCGCATCTGGAAACACCATATATTTT. Amino acids: CASSTRGASGNTIYF. Full variable domain (remainder filled in from reference TRBV19 and TRBJ1-3): DGGITQSPKYLFRKEGQNVTLSCEQNLNHDAMYWYRQDPGQGLRLIYYSQIVNDFQKGDIAEGYSVSREKKESFPLTVTSAQKNPTAFYLCASSTRGASGNTIYFGEGSWLTVV.

This sequence joins TRBV13 and TRBJ1-2; 7 positions match TRBD1. This CDR3 is built from 16 residues. The V segment lost 4 bases and the J segment 1 base; nucleotides outside the gene matches: 9. Germline loops: CDR1 PRHDT, CDR2 FYEKMQ (reference sequence). CDR3 nucleotides: TGTGCCAGCAGCTCCCGACGGACAGGTTTTAACTATGGCTACACCTTC. It yields the protein CASSSRRTGFNYGYTF.

The V gene is TRBV24-1, the J gene TRBJ2-1, with 8 bases aligning to TRBD2. The CDR3 spans 13 residues. Trimming cost V 5 bases and J 8 bases; bases outside gene matches: 4. The germline gives CDR1 KGHDR, CDR2 SFDVKD. CDR3: CATSGAGVHEQFF. Written as DNA, the CDR3 is TGTGCCACCAGTGGAGCGGGAGTTCATGAGCAGTTCTTC.

This clonotype occurred a few times. The V call is TRBV24-1, the J call TRBJ2-3; D gene unclear. The germline gives CDR1 KGHDR, CDR2 SFDVKD. Between the trimmed V and J ends, which lost 3 bases and 0 bases, there was a span of 3 bases. CDR3 length: 13 residues. Here the CDR3 reads CATSDRSTDTQYF. As DNA, the CDR3 is TGTGCCACCAGTGATCGTAGCACAGATACGCAGTATTTT.

The V call is TRBV9, the J call TRBJ2-5, with 8 bases fitting TRBD2. Unmatched junction bases numbered 11, after V lost 3 bases and J lost 4 bases. Germline CDR1 reads SGDLS; CDR2 reads YYNGEE. The CDR3 totals 16 residues. CDR3 protein: CASSGGTRSSRETQYF. CDR3 nucleotide sequence: TGTGCCAGCAGCGGGGGGACTAGATCAAGTAGAGAGACCCAGTACTTC.

This clonotype was seen more than once but under ten times. The J gene is TRBJ1-5, the V gene TRBV28; 7 nucleotides align to TRBD1. Germline assignment: CDR1 MDHEN and CDR2 SYDVKM. The CDR3 sequence is 14 residues long. J lost 7 bases, V lost 5 bases, and 8 bases had no gene match. CDR3 in DNA: TGTGCCAGCAGTCCTCTCAGGGGGTACCAGCCCCAGCATTTT. Encoded protein: CASSPLRGYQPQHF.

This clonotype was observed a few times. For the CDR3, the DNA is TGTGCCACCAGCAGAGCGGGGAACACTGAAGCTTTCTTT. Protein product: CATSRAGNTEAFF. The chain joins TRBV15 to TRBJ1-1; D is uncertain. CDR3 length equals 13 residues. Trimming took 1 base from V and 1 from J, leaving 4 bases between them. CDR1 and CDR2 from the germline V gene are LNHNV and YYDKDF (reference sequence).

The chain recombines TRBV6-5 with TRBJ2-2, with D possibly called TRBD1 or TRBD2 (6 bases each). Germline CDR1 reads MNHEY; CDR2 reads SVGAGI. The CDR3 is made up of 14 amino acids. Trimming shortened V by 6 bases and J by 6 bases, and 14 bases separated the two germline ends. The CDR3 sequence: CASSLVGGPGELFF. The CDR3 region has the DNA TGTGCCAGCAGCCTCGTAGGGGGGCCCGGGGAGCTGTTTTTT.